This T cell receptor beta chain was recorded in a study of cytomegalovirus exposure and HLA in healthy donors. Study results and limitations: A list of approximately 160 TCR beta chains associated with cytomegalovirus was given. Most of the CMV-associated TCR beta chains (in a later analysis) appeared to be HLA-restricted. Common viral pathogens (according to a later analysis) appeared linked to several of the most significant clusters. Data from an earlier analysis indicated that most TCR beta V segments were productive either about 87% or about 30% of the time.

V was clipped by 6 bases and J by 3 bases; unmatched bases: 12. CDR1 is MDHEN and CDR2 is SYDVKM in the germline V gene. The CDR3 has 17 amino acids. Concerning this clone: What it binds is not known.

PCR used 60 Vbeta primers and 13 Jbeta primers. TCRdb's copy holds only in-frame clones and misses some; the assay was immunoSEQ multiplex PCR. This listing includes fewer than 95,000 clones. The chain employs TRBV28 and TRBJ2-7; the match to TRBD2 covers 12 bases. Material for sequencing was PBMCs. The source is a woman between 35 and 50 years old in good health and CMV-seropositive. The CDR3 region has the DNA TGTGCCAGCAGACTAGCGGGAGGCCCCCCGCAATTCTACGAGCAGTACTTC. Amino acid sequence: CASRLAGGPPQFYEQYF.